This TCR beta chain was obtained from a study of early T cells in non-severe SARS-CoV-2 infection. CDR1 is ENHRY, CDR2 SYGVKD, per germline. With 3 bases clipped from V and 0 bases from J, the junction kept 4 bases outside the gene matches. The CDR3 sequence is 15 residues long. This clonotype was counted ten times or more. TCRdb called the 5' RACE reads again in MiXCR, with one record for every CDR3 protein. In the table there are 40,000 to 60,000 distinct CDR3 sequences, under 7% of which are singletons. The sequence was obtained from an adult who was a healthcare worker with PCR-confirmed SARS-CoV-2 infection or an uninfected control (not recorded which). J is TRBJ2-7 and V is TRBV10-3, with 8 positions matching TRBD2. Source: whole blood, taken at baseline. The CDR3 nucleotides are TGTGCCATCAGTGAACCAGGGACTAGCTCCTACGAGCAGTACTTC. Its translation is CAISEPGTSSYEQYF.